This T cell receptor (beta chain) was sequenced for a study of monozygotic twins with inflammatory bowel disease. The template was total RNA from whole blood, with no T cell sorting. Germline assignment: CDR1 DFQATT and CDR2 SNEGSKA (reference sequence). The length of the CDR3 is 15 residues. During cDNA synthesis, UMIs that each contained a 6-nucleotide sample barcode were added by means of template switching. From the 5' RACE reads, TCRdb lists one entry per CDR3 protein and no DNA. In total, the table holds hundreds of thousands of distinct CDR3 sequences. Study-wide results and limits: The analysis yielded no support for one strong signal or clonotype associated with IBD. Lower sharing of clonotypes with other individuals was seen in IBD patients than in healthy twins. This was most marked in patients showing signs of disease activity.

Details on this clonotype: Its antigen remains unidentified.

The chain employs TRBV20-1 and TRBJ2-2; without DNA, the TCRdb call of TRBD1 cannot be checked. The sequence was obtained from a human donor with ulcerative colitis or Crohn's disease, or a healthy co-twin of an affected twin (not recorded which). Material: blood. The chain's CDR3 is CSATGPQGGTGELFF.